These 4 T cell receptor beta chains came from one sample sequenced in a study of Graves' ophthalmopathy and Graves' hyperthyroidism. RNA transcripts were the template, and TCR beta CDR3 regions were amplified from them. HTBI primers were used in a first-round RT-PCR, which preceded a second-round multiplex PCR. TCRdb redid the calling of the multiplex PCR reads with MiXCR, one entry per CDR3 protein. The table lists about 150,000 distinct CDR3 sequences, approximately 38% of them singletons. Sequenced: peripheral blood. These receptors came from a woman aged 40-49 years with Graves' ophthalmopathy.

This chain joins TRBV28 and TRBJ2-7; D may be TRBD2 (5 bases). Looked up from germline, CDR1 is MDHEN and CDR2 is SYDVKM. Deletions cut 6 bases from V and 4 bases from J, with 13 bases between. The length of the CDR3 is 13 residues. DNA for the CDR3: TGTGCCAGCAGCGGTAGGGAGTGGTACGAGCAGTACTTC. Translation gives CASSGREWYEQYF. Using reference TRBV28 and TRBJ2-7 for the parts outside the CDR3, the full variable domain is DVKVTQSSRYLVKRTGEKVFLECVQDMDHENMFWYRQDPGLGLRLIYFSYDVKMKEKGDIPEGYSVSREKKERFSLILESASTNQTSMYLCASSGREWYEQYFGPGTRLTVT.

This clonotype was counted many times. As DNA, the CDR3 is TGTGCCAGCCCTAAACCAGTCGCCGAGGGTGAAGCTTTCTTT. Translating gives CASPKPVAEGEAFF. The rearrangement joins TRBV13 to TRBJ1-1, with unresolved D. V was trimmed by 8 bases and J by 7 bases, leaving 20 bases between them. The CDR3 loop spans 14 amino acids. In germline, CDR1 is PRHDT, CDR2 FYEKMQ (reference sequence).

This clonotype was picked up many times. The rearrangement links TRBV15 to TRBJ1-6; 9 bases agree with TRBD1. The CDR3 extends over 15 amino acids. V trimming: 1 base; J trimming: 9 bases; junction bases outside the gene matches: 4. CDR1 LNHNV and CDR2 YYDKDF come from the germline V gene (reference sequence). The CDR3 region is CATSRVTGGGSPLHF. The CDR3 coding sequence is TGTGCCACCAGCAGAGTAACAGGGGGCGGTTCACCCCTCCACTTT.

This clonotype was seen at least ten times. This could be a read error, since a much larger clone is one nucleotide away. The chain uses TRBV27 and TRBJ1-5, with D hard to call. The V end was cut by 7 bases, the J end by 0 bases, with 10 bases between. The CDR3 runs 14 residues. CDR1 MNHEY and CDR2 SMNVEV come from the germline V gene (reference sequence). This CDR3 reads CASKASNSNQPQHF. CDR3 in DNA: TGTGCCAGCAAGGCCTCGAATAGCAATCAGCCCCAGCATTTT.